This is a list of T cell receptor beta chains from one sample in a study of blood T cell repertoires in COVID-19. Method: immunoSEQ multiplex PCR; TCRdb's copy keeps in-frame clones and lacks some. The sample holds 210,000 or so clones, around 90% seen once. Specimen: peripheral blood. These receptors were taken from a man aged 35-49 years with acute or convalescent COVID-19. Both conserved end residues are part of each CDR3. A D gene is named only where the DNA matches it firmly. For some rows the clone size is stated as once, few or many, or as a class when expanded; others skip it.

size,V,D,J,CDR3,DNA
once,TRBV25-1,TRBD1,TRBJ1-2,CASSEFDREGGYTF,TGTGCCAGCAGTGAATTCGACAGGGAAGGCGGCTACACCTTC
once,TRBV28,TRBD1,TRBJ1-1,CASSSPSQGRTEAFF,TGTGCCAGCAGTTCCCCCTCACAGGGGAGAACTGAAGCTTTCTTT
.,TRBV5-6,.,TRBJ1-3,CASSLFPPFSGNTIYF,TGTGCCAGCAGCTTGTTCCCCCCCTTCTCTGGAAACACCATATATTTT
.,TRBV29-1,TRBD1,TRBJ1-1,CSGAGQGVHTEAFF,TGCAGCGGCGCGGGACAGGGGGTGCACACTGAAGCTTTCTTT
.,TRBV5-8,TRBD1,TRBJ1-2,CASSFGTGNGYTF,TGTGCCAGCAGCTTCGGGACAGGGAATGGCTACACCTTC
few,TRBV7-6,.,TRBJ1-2,CASSPRSGYGYTF,TGTGCCAGCAGCCCCCGAAGCGGCTATGGCTACACCTTC
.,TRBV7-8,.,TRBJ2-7,CASSLASGLGYEQYF,TGTGCCAGCAGCTTAGCGTCAGGGCTTGGGTACGAGCAGTACTTC
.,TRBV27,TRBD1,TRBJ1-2,CASFQAGTGVGGYTF,TGTGCCAGCTTTCAGGCAGGGACAGGGGTTGGGGGCTACACCTTC
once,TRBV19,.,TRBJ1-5,CASSMQQGGQPQHF,TGTGCCAGTAGTATGCAACAGGGCGGTCAGCCCCAGCATTTT
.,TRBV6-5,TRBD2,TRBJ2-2,CASSYKRGGPTGELFF,TGTGCCAGCAGTTACAAGCGGGGGGGCCCGACCGGGGAGCTGTTTTTT
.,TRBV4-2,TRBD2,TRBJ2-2,CASSHGLVSTGELFF,TGTGCCAGCAGCCACGGACTAGTCAGCACCGGGGAGCTGTTTTTT
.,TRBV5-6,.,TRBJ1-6,CASSSKQGFASPLHF,TGTGCCAGCAGCTCGAAGCAGGGGTTCGCTTCACCCCTCCACTTT
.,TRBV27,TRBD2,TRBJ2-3,CASSIAGGETDTQYF,TGTGCCAGCAGTATAGCGGGGGGAGAGACAGATACGCAGTATTTT
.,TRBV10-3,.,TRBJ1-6,CAISTGPLGNSPLHF,TGTGCCATCAGTACAGGGCCCCTGGGGAATTCACCCCTCCACTTT
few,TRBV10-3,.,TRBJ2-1,CAISRPGLQGYEQFF,TGTGCCATCAGTAGACCGGGACTCCAAGGGTATGAGCAGTTCTTC
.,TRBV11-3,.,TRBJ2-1,CASSPRGGGVMEQFF,TGTGCCAGCAGCCCCCGGGGAGGGGGGGTAATGGAGCAGTTCTTC
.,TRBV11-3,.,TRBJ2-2,CASSLGHVNTGELFF,TGTGCCAGCAGCTTGGGACACGTGAACACCGGGGAGCTGTTTTTT
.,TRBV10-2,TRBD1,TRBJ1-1,CASRGQGGRNTEAFF,TGCGCCAGCAGGGGACAGGGCGGTAGGAACACTGAAGCTTTCTTT
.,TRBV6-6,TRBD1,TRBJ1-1,CASVRQGAGEAFF,TGTGCCAGCGTGAGACAGGGGGCGGGTGAAGCTTTCTTT
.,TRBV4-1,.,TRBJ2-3,CASSQVPGDTQYF,TGCGCCAGCAGCCAAGTACCAGGAGATACGCAGTATTTT
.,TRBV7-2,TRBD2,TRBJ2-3,CASSGTTASTDTQYF,TGTGCCAGCAGTGGGACTACCGCTAGCACAGATACGCAGTATTTT
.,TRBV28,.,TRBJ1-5,CASSWRREGQPQHF,TGTGCCAGCAGTTGGAGAAGGGAGGGTCAGCCCCAGCATTTT
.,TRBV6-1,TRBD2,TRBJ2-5,CASSALTGGLQETQYF,TGTGCCAGCAGTGCGTTGACGGGGGGGCTTCAAGAGACCCAGTACTTC
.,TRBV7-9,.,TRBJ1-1,CASSLSTGRGTEAFF,TGTGCCAGCAGCTTATCGACGGGGAGGGGGACTGAAGCTTTCTTT
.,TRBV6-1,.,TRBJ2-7,CASSDAPGRSYEQYF,TGTGCCAGCAGTGATGCCCCGGGGAGGTCCTACGAGCAGTACTTC
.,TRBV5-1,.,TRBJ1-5,CASSLGANQPQHF,TGCGCCAGCAGCTTGGGGGCCAATCAGCCCCAGCATTTT
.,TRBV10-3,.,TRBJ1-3,CAISAPTGGGNTIYF,TGTGCCATCAGTGCCCCGACAGGAGGAGGAAACACCATATATTTT
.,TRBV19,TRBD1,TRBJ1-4,CASKGGFSEKLFF,TGTGCCAGTAAAGGGGGCTTTAGTGAAAAACTGTTTTTT
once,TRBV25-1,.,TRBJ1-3,CASSEERSGNTIYF,TGTGCCAGCTCCGAGGAAAGGTCTGGAAACACCATATATTTT
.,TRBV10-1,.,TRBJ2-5,CASRRTRETQYF,TGCGCCAGCAGAAGGACACGAGAGACCCAGTACTTC
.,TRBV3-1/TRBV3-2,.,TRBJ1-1,CASSLFSVGAEAFF,TGTGCCAGCAGCCTATTTTCTGTGGGCGCTGAAGCTTTCTTT
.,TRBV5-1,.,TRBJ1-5,CASSLVGQQPQHF,TGCGCCAGCAGCTTGGTCGGACAGCAGCCCCAGCATTTT
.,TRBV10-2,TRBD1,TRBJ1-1,CASSDRGLSGEAFF,TGCGCCAGCAGTGACAGGGGGCTCAGTGGGGAAGCTTTCTTT
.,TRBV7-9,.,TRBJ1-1,CASSLGTEEAFF,TGTGCCAGCAGCTTAGGGACAGAGGAGGCTTTCTTT
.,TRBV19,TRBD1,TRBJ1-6,CASSPQTGGRNSPLHF,TGTGCCAGTAGTCCCCAGACAGGGGGCAGGAATTCACCCCTCCACTTT
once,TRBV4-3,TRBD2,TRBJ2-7,CASSQQAGRAYEQYF,TGCGCCAGCAGCCAACAAGCAGGGAGGGCCTACGAGCAGTACTTC
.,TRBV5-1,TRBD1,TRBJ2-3,CASSGGDRGRWDTQYF,TGCGCCAGCAGCGGCGGGGACAGGGGGCGATGGGATACGCAGTATTTT
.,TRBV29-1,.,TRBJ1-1,CSVLMDRENTEAFF,TGCAGCGTTCTTATGGACAGAGAGAACACTGAAGCTTTCTTT
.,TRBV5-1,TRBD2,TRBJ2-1,CASSSRVAGINEQFF,TGCGCCAGCAGCTCCCGGGTAGCGGGGATCAATGAGCAGTTCTTC
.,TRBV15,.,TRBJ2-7,CATSRDRGNYEQYF,TGTGCCACCAGCAGAGACAGGGGAAATTACGAGCAGTACTTC
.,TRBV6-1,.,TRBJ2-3,CASSEGAFGTQYF,TGTGCCAGCAGTGAAGGGGCTTTTGGTACGCAGTATTTT
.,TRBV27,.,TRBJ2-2,CASSLYRGLADTGELFF,TGTGCCAGCAGTTTATATCGAGGGCTTGCTGACACCGGGGAGCTGTTTTTT
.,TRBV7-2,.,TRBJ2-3,CASSLVGGETDTQYF,TGTGCCAGCAGCTTAGTAGGGGGGGAAACAGATACGCAGTATTTT
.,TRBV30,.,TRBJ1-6,CAWSVQLGFYNSPLHF,TGTGCCTGGAGTGTACAGTTGGGTTTCTATAATTCACCCCTCCACTTT
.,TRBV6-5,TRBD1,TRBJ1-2,CASSQGQAHYTF,TGTGCCAGCAGTCAGGGACAGGCCCACTACACCTTC
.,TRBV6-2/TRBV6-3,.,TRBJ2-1,CASSWRHEGSSYNEQFF,TGTGCCAGCAGTTGGCGCCACGAGGGTAGCTCCTACAATGAGCAGTTCTTC
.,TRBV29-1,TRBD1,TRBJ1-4,CSARTGGFGEKLFF,TGCAGCGCCCGGACAGGGGGCTTTGGTGAAAAACTGTTTTTT
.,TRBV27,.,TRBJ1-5,CASSPQGSDNQPQHF,TGTGCCAGCAGTCCACAGGGTAGTGACAATCAGCCCCAGCATTTT
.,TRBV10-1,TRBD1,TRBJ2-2,CASSPSLTGTGTGELFF,TGCGCCAGCAGTCCCTCCCTCACCGGGACAGGGACCGGGGAGCTGTTTTTT
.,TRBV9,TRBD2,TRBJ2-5,CASSVDLTSGGHQETQYF,TGTGCCAGCAGCGTAGATCTTACTAGCGGGGGCCACCAAGAGACCCAGTACTTC
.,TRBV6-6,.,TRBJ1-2,CASSYSGVVDYGYTF,TGTGCCAGCAGTTACTCCGGGGTGGTAGACTATGGCTACACCTTC
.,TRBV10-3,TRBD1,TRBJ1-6,CAISVTGGNSPLHF,TGTGCCATCAGTGTCACAGGGGGTAATTCACCCCTCCACTTT
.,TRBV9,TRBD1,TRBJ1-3,CASSAEGQIHSGNTIYF,TGTGCCAGCAGCGCCGAGGGACAGATTCACTCTGGAAACACCATATATTTT
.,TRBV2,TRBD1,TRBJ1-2,CASGTGTVYGYTF,TGTGCCAGCGGGACCGGGACAGTCTATGGCTACACCTTC
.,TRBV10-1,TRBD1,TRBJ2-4,CASSVAGGNSGAKNIQYF,TGCGCCAGCAGTGTCGCAGGGGGCAATTCTGGGGCCAAAAACATTCAGTACTTC
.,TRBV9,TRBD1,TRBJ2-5,CASSLRRDSLQETQYF,TGTGCCAGCAGCCTACGCCGGGACAGCCTACAAGAGACCCAGTACTTC